This is a list of T cell receptor beta chains from one sample in a study of blood T cell repertoires in COVID-19. Produced via immunoSEQ multiplex PCR; TCRdb's table is partial and in-frame only. The sample records a few hundred thousand clones, over 65% being singletons. The sequenced sample consisted of peripheral blood. Receptors originate from a man aged 55 to 70 who had recovered from COVID-19. Both conserved end residues are part of each CDR3. A D gene is named only where the DNA matches it firmly. Clone size, where shown, is once, few, many, or a class for clones that have expanded.

>TRBJ2-3|NA|TRBD2|TRBV7-9
TGTGCCAGCAGCTTAGCAAAGACTAGCGGGGGCACAGATACGCAGTATTTT
CASSLAKTSGGTDTQYF
>TRBJ1-4|NA|NA|TRBV18
TGTGCCAGCTCACCAACAGGGCAGGAACTGTTTTTT
CASSPTGQELFF
>TRBJ2-1|NA|TRBD2|TRBV30
TGTGCCTGGAGCAGGGTAGCGGGAACCTACAATGAGCAGTTCTTC
CAWSRVAGTYNEQFF
>TRBJ2-1|NA|NA|TRBV6-6
TGTGCCAGCAGTTACTCCGACAGTTCATACAATGAGCAGTTCTTC
CASSYSDSSYNEQFF
>TRBJ2-1|NA|NA|TRBV5-4
TGTGCCAGCAGCCCGAAGAATACTCTCTCCTACAATGAGCAGTTCTTC
CASSPKNTLSYNEQFF
>TRBJ2-1|NA|NA|TRBV7-6
TGTGCCAGCAGCTTAGCGAACGGAGATGCAATCCTCAATGAGCAGTTCTTC
CASSLANGDAILNEQFF
>TRBJ2-6|NA|TRBD1|TRBV7-3
TGTGCCAGCAGCTCGGGACAGGGTTGGGCTGGGGCCAACGTCCTGACTTTC
CASSSGQGWAGANVLTF
>TRBJ2-1|NA|TRBD2|TRBV14
TGTGCCAGCAGCCAAGGGGGACTAGCGGGAGTGAATGAGCAGTTCTTC
CASSQGGLAGVNEQFF
>TRBJ1-2|NA|NA|TRBV4-1
TGCGCCAGCAGCCACCCAGGTTCTAACTATGGCTACACCTTC
CASSHPGSNYGYTF
>TRBJ2-4|NA|NA|TRBV19
TGTGCCAGTCAGACAGACTTAGCCAAAAACATTCAGTACTTC
CASQTDLAKNIQYF
>TRBJ1-4|NA|NA|TRBV10-3
TGTGCCATCAGTGAGTCGGGAGCAACTAATGAAAAACTGTTTTTT
CAISESGATNEKLFF
>TRBJ2-7|NA|TRBD1|TRBV6-5
TGTGCCAGCAGTACAGGGGGTGGATTCTACGAGCAGTACTTC
CASSTGGGFYEQYF
>TRBJ2-5|NA|NA|TRBV15
TGTGCCACCAGCAGAGCAAGGCCAGCGCAAGAGACCCAGTACTTC
CATSRARPAQETQYF
>TRBJ2-1|NA|NA|TRBV30
TGTGCCTGGAGTCTAAACAGCTACAATGAGCAGTTCTTC
CAWSLNSYNEQFF
>TRBJ1-5|NA|TRBD1|TRBV19
TGTGCCAGTAGAACCCTGGACAGGGGGGAGGGTCAGCCCCAGCATTTT
CASRTLDRGEGQPQHF
>TRBJ2-3|NA|TRBD2|TRBV27
TGTGCCAGCAGTATCCGGGGGGGTGGGACAGATACGCAGTATTTT
CASSIRGGGTDTQYF
>TRBJ2-3|once|TRBD1|TRBV5-5
TGTGCCAGCAGCATTAAGACAGGGGGCGCGGAAGATACGCAGTATTTT
CASSIKTGGAEDTQYF
>TRBJ2-7|NA|TRBD2|TRBV3-1/TRBV3-2
TGTGCCAGCAGCCAAACTAGCGGGAGTCCCTACGAGCAGTACTTC
CASSQTSGSPYEQYF
>TRBJ2-5|once|TRBD1|TRBV10-3
TGTGCCATCAGTGATGGGACAGGGAAAGAGACCCAGTACTTC
CAISDGTGKETQYF
>TRBJ2-5|NA|NA|TRBV29-1
TGCAGCGTAACAAGCGCCGGAGAGACCCAGTACTTC
CSVTSAGETQYF
>TRBJ2-1|once|TRBD1|TRBV19
TGTGCCAGTTCCGGGACAGGGGGTGTATATGAGCAGTTCTTC
CASSGTGGVYEQFF
>TRBJ2-7|NA|NA|TRBV19
TGTGCCAGTAGTCCAGGGCGAGTCGAGCAGTACTTC
CASSPGRVEQYF
>TRBJ2-7|NA|TRBD1|TRBV5-1
TGCGCCAGCAGCTTGGACGACAGGGGCGAGCAGTACTTC
CASSLDDRGEQYF
>TRBJ1-2|NA|NA|TRBV18
TGTGCCAGCTCACCAGTGCAGACCCCAGGTGGCTACACCTTC
CASSPVQTPGGYTF
>TRBJ2-6|NA|NA|TRBV27
TGTGCCAGCAGTTCTAGCTCTGGGGCCAACGTCCTGACTTTC
CASSSSSGANVLTF
>TRBJ2-7|NA|TRBD2|TRBV5-1
TGCGCCAGCAGCCCCGGGGAGGGAGTGATGCTCGAGCAGTACTTC
CASSPGEGVMLEQYF